Included here is one TCR beta chain sequence, with context. CDR1 is MDHEN, CDR2 SYDVKM, per germline. This CDR3 is built from 12 residues. The germline V and J ends were trimmed by 8 bases and 4 bases, with 11 bases remaining between them. This sample was included in a study of technical replicates of blood from a few donors. Method: immunoSEQ multiplex PCR; TCRdb's copy keeps in-frame clones and lacks some. The sample carries around 17,000 clones, over 65% recorded once. This rearrangement joins TRBV28 to TRBJ1-2, with a possible D match to TRBD1 (5 bases). The sequenced sample was PBMCs. The clonotype originates from a human donor in good health. Some clones in this sample may be carry-over from other donors' samples. The CDR3 loop is CASRSQGYGYTF. The CDR3 DNA sequence: TGTGCCAGCCGAAGCCAGGGCTATGGCTACACCTTC.